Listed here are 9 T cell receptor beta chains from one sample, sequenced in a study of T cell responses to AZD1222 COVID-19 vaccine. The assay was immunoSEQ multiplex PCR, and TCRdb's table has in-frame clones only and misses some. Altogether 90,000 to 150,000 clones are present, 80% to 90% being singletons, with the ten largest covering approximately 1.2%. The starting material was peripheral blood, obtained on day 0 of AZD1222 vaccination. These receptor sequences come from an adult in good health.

In DNA, the CDR3 is TGTGCCAGCAGAGCTAGCGGGGCAACCTACGAGCAGTACTTC. Residues: CASRASGATYEQYF. This chain uses TRBV2 with TRBJ2-7; 9 nucleotides line up with TRBD2. The CDR3 extends over 14 amino acids. Trimming at V came to 6 bases and at J to 2 bases, leaving 5 bases not matched to a gene. CDR1 SNHLY and CDR2 FYNNEI come from the germline V gene.

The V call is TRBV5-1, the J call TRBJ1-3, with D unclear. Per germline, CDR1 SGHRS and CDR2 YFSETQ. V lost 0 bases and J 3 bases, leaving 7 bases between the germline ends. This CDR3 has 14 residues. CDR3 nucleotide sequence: TGCGCCAGCAGCTTGGTGGGTATTGGAAACACCATATATTTT. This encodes CASSLVGIGNTIYF.

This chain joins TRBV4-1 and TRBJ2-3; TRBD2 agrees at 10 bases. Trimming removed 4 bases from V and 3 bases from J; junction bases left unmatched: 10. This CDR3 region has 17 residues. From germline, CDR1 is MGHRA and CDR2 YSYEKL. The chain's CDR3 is CASSLRGEAGGTDTQYF. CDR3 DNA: TGCGCCAGCAGCCTTAGGGGCGAAGCGGGGGGGACAGATACGCAGTATTTT.

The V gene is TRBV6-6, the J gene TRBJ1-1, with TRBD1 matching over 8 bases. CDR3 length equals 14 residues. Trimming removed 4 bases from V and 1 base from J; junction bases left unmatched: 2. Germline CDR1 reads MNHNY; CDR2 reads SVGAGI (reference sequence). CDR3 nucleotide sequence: TGTGCCAGCAGTTCCAGGGGGCCGAACACTGAAGCTTTCTTT. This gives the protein CASSSRGPNTEAFF.

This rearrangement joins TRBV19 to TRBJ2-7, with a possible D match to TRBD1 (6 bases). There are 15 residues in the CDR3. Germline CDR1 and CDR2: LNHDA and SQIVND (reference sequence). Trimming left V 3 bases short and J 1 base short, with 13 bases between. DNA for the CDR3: TGTGCCAGTAGTATCGAGAAGACAGGTTCCTACGAGCAGTACTTC. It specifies CASSIEKTGSYEQYF.

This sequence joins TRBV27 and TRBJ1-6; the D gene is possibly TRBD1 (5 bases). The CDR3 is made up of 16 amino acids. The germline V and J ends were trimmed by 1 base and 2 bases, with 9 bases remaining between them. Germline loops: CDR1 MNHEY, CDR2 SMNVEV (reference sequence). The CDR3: CASSLFPGTYNSPLHF. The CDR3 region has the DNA TGTGCCAGCAGTTTATTCCCAGGGACCTATAATTCACCCCTCCACTTT.

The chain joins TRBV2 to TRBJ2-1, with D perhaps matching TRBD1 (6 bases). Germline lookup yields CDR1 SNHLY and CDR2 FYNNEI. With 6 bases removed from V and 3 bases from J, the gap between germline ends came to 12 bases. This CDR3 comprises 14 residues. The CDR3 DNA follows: TGTGCCAGCAGCCGGACAGAATTCTACAATGAGCAGTTCTTC. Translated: CASSRTEFYNEQFF.

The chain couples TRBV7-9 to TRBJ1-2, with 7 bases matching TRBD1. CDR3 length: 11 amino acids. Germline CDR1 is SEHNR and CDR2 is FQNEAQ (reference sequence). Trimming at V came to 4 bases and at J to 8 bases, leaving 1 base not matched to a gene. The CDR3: CASSSTGGYTF. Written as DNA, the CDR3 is TGTGCCAGCAGCTCGACAGGGGGCTACACCTTC.

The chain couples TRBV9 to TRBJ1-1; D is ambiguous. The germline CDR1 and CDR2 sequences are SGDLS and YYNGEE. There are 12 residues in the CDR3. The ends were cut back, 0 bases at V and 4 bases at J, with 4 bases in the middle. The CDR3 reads CASSVEATEAFF. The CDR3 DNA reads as TGTGCCAGCAGCGTAGAGGCCACTGAAGCTTTCTTT.